This T cell receptor beta chain came from a study of early stage breast cancer tumors. CDR3 length: 14 amino acids. V shed 1 base, J shed 4 bases, and the junction held 2 bases outside the gene matches. Germline loops: CDR1 KGHSH, CDR2 LQKENI. Only in-frame clones appear in the TCRdb table, and some are missing; sequencing was by immunoSEQ multiplex PCR. Among 9,500 to 10,000 clones listed, about 79% were seen once. The chain is built from TRBV18 and TRBJ1-2; 8 bases agree with TRBD1. The source material was normal breast tissue next to the tumor. This receptor was identified in a person aged 40 to 49 with breast cancer. The CDR3 DNA is TGTGCCAGCTCACCACAAACAGGGGGCTATGGCTACACCTTC. Protein product: CASSPQTGGYGYTF.